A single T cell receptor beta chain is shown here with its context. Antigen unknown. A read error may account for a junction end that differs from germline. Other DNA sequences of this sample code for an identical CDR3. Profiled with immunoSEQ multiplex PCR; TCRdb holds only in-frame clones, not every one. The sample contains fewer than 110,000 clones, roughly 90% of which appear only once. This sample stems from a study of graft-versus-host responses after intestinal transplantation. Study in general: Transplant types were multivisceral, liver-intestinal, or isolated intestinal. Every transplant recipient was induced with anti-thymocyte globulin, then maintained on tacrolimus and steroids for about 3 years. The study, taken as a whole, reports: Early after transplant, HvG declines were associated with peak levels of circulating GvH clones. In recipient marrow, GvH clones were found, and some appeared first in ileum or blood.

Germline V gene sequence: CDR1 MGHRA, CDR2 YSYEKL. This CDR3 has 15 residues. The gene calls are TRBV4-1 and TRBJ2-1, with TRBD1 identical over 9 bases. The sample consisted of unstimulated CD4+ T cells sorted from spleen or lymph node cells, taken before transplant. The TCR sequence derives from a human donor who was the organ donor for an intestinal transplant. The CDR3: CASTQGDRDNNEQFF. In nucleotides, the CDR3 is TGCGCCAGCACCCAAGGGGACAGGGATAACAATGAGCAGTTCTTC.